A single sample is the source of the 13 T cell receptor beta chains below, sequenced in a study of neurological immune-mediated disorders. TCRdb re-derived calls from the 5' RACE reads in MiXCR, one entry per CDR3 protein. The profile shows some 50,000 distinct CDR3 sequences, about 2% of them singletons. Input material: PBMCs. These receptors were obtained from a woman between 40 and 50 years old with multiple sclerosis.

Note on this clonotype: A much larger clone differs by one base, so this may be a read error. This rearrangement joins TRBV5-5 to TRBJ2-7; D might be TRBD2 (5 bases). Germline CDR1 reads SGHKS; CDR2 reads YYEKEE (reference sequence). CDR3 length equals 13 residues. The CDR3 coding sequence is TGTGCCAGCAGCCCTGACGGGAACTACGAGAAGTACTTC. Encoded protein: CASSPDGNYEKYF.

This clonotype was counted many times. V usage is TRBV5-5 and J usage is TRBJ2-1, with D uncertain. Germline values: CDR1 SGHKS, CDR2 YYEKEE (reference sequence). CDR3 length: 15 residues. V lost 0 bases and J lost 3, with 10 bases in between. The CDR3: CASSLAPDFYNEQFF. The CDR3 region has the DNA TGTGCCAGCAGCTTGGCCCCCGACTTCTACAATGAGCAGTTCTTC.

Only a few counts were recorded for this clonotype. The chain has TRBV20-1 and TRBJ2-3, with 12 bases that match TRBD1. Germline-derived CDR1 and CDR2 are DFQATT and SNEGSKA (reference sequence). Trimming removed 7 bases from V and 4 bases from J; junction bases left unmatched: 6. The CDR3 length is 14 residues. Here the CDR3 DNA reads TGCAGTGTCGCGGGACAGGGGGCTGCAGATACGCAGTATTTT. Its translation is CSVAGQGAADTQYF.

This clonotype was found many times. This clone may be a read error of a much larger clone one base away. The V and J genes are TRBV5-1 and TRBJ1-5; no definite D call. This CDR3 is 13 amino acids long. The germline V gene encodes CDR1 SGHRS and CDR2 YFSETQ. CDR3 in DNA: TGCGCCAGCAGCGAGGGTCCTGGTCAGCCCCAGAATTTT. Encoded protein: CASSEGPGQPQNF.

This clonotype was observed at least ten times. The rearrangement uses TRBV3-1 and TRBJ1-1; D unclear. CDR1 LGHDT and CDR2 YNNKEL come from the germline V gene (reference sequence). The CDR3 extends over 17 amino acids. V lost 2 bases, J lost 0 bases, and 16 bases lay in between. The CDR3 DNA sequence: TGTGCCAGCAGCCAACTAGACGGGCGGGTCATGAACACTGAAGCTTTCTTT. Encoded protein: CASSQLDGRVMNTEAFF.

This clonotype came up many times. The rearrangement uses TRBV6-6 and TRBJ1-1; possible D gene TRBD1, 6 bases. The CDR3 consists of 14 residues. V gave up 2 bases and J gave up 1 base, with 8 bases separating them. Germline CDR1 and CDR2: MNHNY and SVGAGI (reference sequence). The CDR3 reads CASSYRGANTEAFF. In DNA, the CDR3 is TGTGCCAGCAGTTACCGGGGGGCGAACACTGAAGCTTTCTTT.

This clonotype was observed at least ten times. The rearrangement links TRBV20-1 to TRBJ2-7; TRBD1 might be the D (6 bases). Germline CDR1 DFQATT, CDR2 SNEGSKA (reference sequence). This CDR3 is built from 15 residues. The V gene lost 3 bases and the J gene lost 2 bases, with 17 bases spanning the gap. The DNA of the CDR3 is TGCAGTGCTAGTTTGGCCCGGGACATTGCCTACGAGCAGTACTTC. As protein: CSASLARDIAYEQYF.

This clonotype was seen at least ten times. The rearrangement uses TRBV7-2 and TRBJ2-2; D gene unclear. CDR1 is SGHTA and CDR2 is FQGNSA in the germline V gene. The CDR3 length is 13 residues. Trimming cost V 0 bases and J 13 bases, with 12 bases left between them. In DNA form, the CDR3 reads TGTGCCAGCAGCTTAGCATTTTTTCAGGCGCTGTTTTTT. Protein product: CASSLAFFQALFF.

Many counts were recorded for this clonotype. The chain couples TRBV5-1 to TRBJ2-1, with D possibly being TRBD1 (6 bases). V dropped 4 bases and J dropped 4 bases, with 18 bases sitting between them. This CDR3 contains 16 residues. Germline CDR1 SGHRS, CDR2 YFSETQ. This CDR3 reads CASSTQTGHLYNEQFF. CDR3 nucleotide sequence: TGCGCCAGCAGCACTCAGACAGGACACCTTTACAATGAGCAGTTCTTC.

This clonotype appeared many times. CDR3 amino acids: CASSLTQRGEANYGYTF. The CDR3 nucleotides read TGTGCCAGCAGCCTGACCCAGAGGGGAGAAGCTAACTATGGCTACACCTTC. The rearrangement links TRBV5-8 to TRBJ1-2; a weak D match, TRBD1 (5 bases). The CDR3 length is 17 residues. Trimming removed 4 bases from V and 0 bases from J, with 19 bases in between. The V gene's germline CDR1 is SGHTS and CDR2 YDEGEE.

This clonotype was detected ten times or more. The chain joins TRBV7-9 to TRBJ2-1, with 8 nucleotides matching TRBD1. The V and J ends lost 2 bases and 4 bases, in that order; junction bases with no gene match: 4. Germline values: CDR1 SEHNR, CDR2 FQNEAQ (reference sequence). This CDR3 contains 15 residues. CDR3 loop: CASSLRQGNYNEQFF. CDR3 in DNA: TGTGCCAGCAGCTTAAGACAGGGGAATTACAATGAGCAGTTCTTC.

This clonotype was counted ten times or more. This chain connects TRBV6-5 to TRBJ1-2; no clear D. The CDR3 has 13 residues. Germline lookup yields CDR1 MNHEY and CDR2 SVGAGI. Trimming took off 5 bases at V and 8 bases at J, with 15 bases between the two ends. In DNA form, the CDR3 reads TGTGCCAGCAGTCCCCCGGCCGGGTGGGGCTACACCTTC. It codes for CASSPPAGWGYTF.

Remarks on this clonotype: A read error may produce the germline difference seen at one junction end. The chain carries TRBV24-1 and TRBJ1-6; no reliable D call. CDR1 and CDR2 (germline): KGHDR, SFDVKD. This CDR3 spans 13 amino acids. The CDR3 coding sequence is TGTGCCACCAGTGACGGACGAGGTTCAACCCTCAACTTT. Its translation is CATSDGRGSTLNF.